This T cell receptor beta chain appears in the sequencing data of a study of cytomegalovirus exposure and HLA in healthy donors. V was clipped by 0 bases and J by 0 bases, with 6 bases between them. The germline CDR1 and CDR2 sequences are SGHAT and FQNNGV. CDR3 length: 15 residues. For this clone: What it binds is unknown.

Nominally healthy donors were sampled, though unrecorded immune exposures were likely. With 60 Vbeta and 13 Jbeta primers, the PCR was carried out. TCRdb's copy holds only in-frame clones and misses some; the assay was immunoSEQ multiplex PCR. Of nearly 200,000 clones listed, roughly 80% were seen once; the top ten hold around 0.38%. Study-wide findings and caveats: Donors were assumed by presence/absence analyses to have roughly uniform sequencing depth. Accounts indicate the classifier identified cytomegalovirus status with strong specificity and sensitivity. Immune exposure information available was restricted to CMV serostatus.

The sequence derives from a male donor in good health and CMV-seropositive. The rearrangement joins TRBV11-2 to TRBJ2-1; D is uncertain. Specimen: PBMCs. The CDR3 DNA is TGTGCCAGCAGCTTAGACCATAGCTCCTACAATGAGCAGTTCTTC. Protein: CASSLDHSSYNEQFF. The full variable domain, rest sourced from reference TRBV11-2 and TRBJ2-1, is EAGVAQSPRYKIIEKRQSVAFWCNPISGHATLYWYQQILGQGPKLLIQFQNNGVVDDSQLPKDRFSAERLKGVDSTLKIQPAKLEDSAVYLCASSLDHSSYNEQFFGPGTRLTVL.